These 9 T cell receptor beta chains originate from one sample sequenced in a study of T-cell memory formation after mild COVID-19. Via MiXCR, TCRdb re-called the 5' RACE reads, giving one row per CDR3 protein. The repertoire consists of about 560,000 distinct CDR3 sequences, with around 17% occurring once and the leading ten covering 12%. Sequencing was done on a sample of PBMCs or a T cell subset sorted from them (not recorded which). These TCRs come from an adult woman who had mild COVID-19 (a few samples of this study predate the infection). Cell type and time point are not known.

V is TRBV6-5 and J is TRBJ2-2; no firm D call. The germline CDR1 and CDR2 sequences are MNHEY and SVGAGI. The CDR3 spans 15 residues. The V end lost 2 bases, the J end lost 6 bases, and 13 bases lay between the germline ends. The CDR3 region is CASSYDDLRAGELFF. CDR3 sequence (DNA): TGTGCCAGCAGTTACGATGACCTTAGAGCCGGGGAGCTGTTTTTT.

This clonotype showed up just a few times. The V and J genes are TRBV20-1 and TRBJ2-5; 12 bases align to TRBD2. The CDR3 spans 14 residues. J lost 3 bases, V lost 4 bases, and 3 bases had no gene match. From germline, CDR1 is DFQATT and CDR2 SNEGSKA (reference sequence). As DNA, the CDR3 is TGCAGTGCTATCGGACTAGCGGGGAAAGAGACCCAGTACTTC. Protein product: CSAIGLAGKETQYF.

The table lists this clonotype with a few counts. The V gene is TRBV6-2 or TRBV6-3, the J gene TRBJ2-1, with 11 bases that match TRBD2. Germline V gives CDR1 MNHEY, CDR2 SVGEGT. The V gene end was trimmed by 0 bases and the J gene end by 13 bases; junction bases not matched to a gene: 8. The CDR3 has 15 residues. As DNA, the CDR3 is TGTGCCAGCAGTTACTCGGCTAGCGGGAGGCCCTTCCAGTTCTTC. This sequence encodes CASSYSASGRPFQFF.

This clonotype has only a few counts. The CDR3 here is CASSQAVQGRVGELFF. The CDR3 DNA is TGCGCCAGCAGCCAAGCGGTACAGGGGAGGGTCGGGGAGCTGTTTTTT. The chain links TRBV4-1 to TRBJ2-2; perhaps D is TRBD1 or TRBD2 (7 bases each). V dropped 1 base and J dropped 7 bases, with 16 bases sitting between them. The germline CDR1 and CDR2 sequences are MGHRA and YSYEKL. CDR3 size: 16 residues.

This clonotype turned up a few times. V usage is TRBV29-1 and J usage is TRBJ2-7; 7 bases align to TRBD1. Trimming at V came to 3 bases and at J to 4 bases, leaving 12 bases not matched to a gene. Per the germline V gene, CDR1 is SQVTM and CDR2 is ANQGSEA. There are 15 residues in the CDR3. This CDR3 reads CSVEPPGTAGYEQYF. The CDR3 nucleotides read TGCAGCGTTGAGCCCCCCGGGACAGCTGGGTACGAGCAGTACTTC.

This clonotype was seen a few times. The chain carries TRBV3-1 and TRBJ2-5; 8 bases match TRBD1. Per germline, CDR1 LGHDT and CDR2 YNNKEL (reference sequence). V was pared by 0 bases and J by 6 bases, with 12 bases of the junction left unmatched. The CDR3 contains 17 residues. DNA for the CDR3: TGTGCCAGCAGCCAAGATTTAGCAGGGGGCGTCGGGAAGACCCAGTACTTC. Its protein is CASSQDLAGGVGKTQYF.

The table lists this clonotype with a few counts. This rearrangement joins TRBV14 to TRBJ2-2; D is ambiguous. V gave up 5 bases and J gave up 5 bases, with 15 bases separating them. The CDR3 runs 15 residues. Germline V lookup: CDR1 SGHDN, CDR2 FVKESK. The CDR3 DNA is TGTGCCAGCAGCACCCGTGACACGTATACCGGGGAGCTGTTTTTT. Its translation: CASSTRDTYTGELFF.

J is TRBJ2-7 and V is TRBV5-8, with 8 bases that match TRBD2. This CDR3 region has 16 residues. CDR1 is SGHTS and CDR2 is YDEGEE in the germline V gene. Unmatched junction bases numbered 13, after V lost 4 bases and J lost 4 bases. The CDR3 loop reads CASSPGGTRVRYEQYF. The CDR3, as DNA: TGTGCCAGCAGCCCGGGGGGGACTAGAGTTCGTTACGAGCAGTACTTC.

This clonotype was counted between two and nine times. The chain carries TRBV29-1 and TRBJ1-2; 8 bases align to TRBD1. Germline values: CDR1 SQVTM, CDR2 ANQGSEA. V dropped 6 bases and J dropped 0; count of bases not matched to a gene: 3. The CDR3 is 13 residues long. CDR3 DNA: TGCAGCGTCGGACAGGGCCCTAACTATGGCTACACCTTC. Protein: CSVGQGPNYGYTF.